This TCR beta chain came from a study of OX40 agonist ivuxolimab in advanced cancers. About the research overall: Three patients responded partially, comprising one with hepatocellular carcinoma and two with cutaneous melanoma.

Within the sample, this clone is medium-sized (0.01 to 0.1%). Compared with germline, one end of the junction differs, possibly owing to a read error. CDR3 length: 14 amino acids. Germline CDR1 reads SNHLY; CDR2 reads FYNNEI. Sequencing was performed with immunoSEQ multiplex PCR; in TCRdb, only in-frame clones are kept and a portion is missing. The sample has about 23,000 clones, approximately 77% seen once. The input for sequencing was CD4+ or CD8+ T cells sorted from blood, taken in a trial of the OX40 agonist ivuxolimab. The sequence was collected from an adult with an advanced solid tumor such as melanoma, head and neck, liver or kidney cancer. The rearrangement links TRBV2 to TRBJ2-5, with 9 nucleotides matching TRBD1. CDR3 sequence: CASSGGTGQGTQYF. The CDR3, as DNA: TGTGCCAGCAGTGGGGGGACAGGGCAAGGGACCCAGTACTTC.